The next 25 T cell receptor beta chains were all read from a single sample in a study of blood T cell repertoires in COVID-19. TCRdb keeps only in-frame clones here, not all; method: immunoSEQ multiplex PCR. The sample lists roughly 30,000 clones, around 94% occurring once. The specimen was peripheral blood. These receptors were obtained from a woman aged 70-85 years with COVID-19, enrolled during active disease.

The chain uses TRBV6-6 and TRBJ1-4; D is unresolved. Trimming removed 6 bases at V and 2 bases at J, with 16 bases between. This CDR3 contains 16 residues. Germline V CDR1 and CDR2: MNHNY, SVGAGI (reference sequence). In nucleotides, the CDR3 is TGTGCCAGCAGCACCCGTCCTGGGCCGACTAATGAAAAACTGTTTTTT. Its translation: CASSTRPGPTNEKLFF.

The V call is TRBV5-1, the J call TRBJ1-4, with a possible D match to TRBD1 (6 bases). This CDR3 is 13 amino acids long. The V end lost 4 bases, the J end lost 7 bases, and 11 bases lay between the germline ends. Looked up from germline, CDR1 is SGHRS and CDR2 is YFSETQ. The CDR3 DNA is TGCGCCAGCAGCCCACAGGGTAGTGAAAAACTGTTTTTT. It codes for CASSPQGSEKLFF.

This clone is a singleton in its sample. The chain links TRBV5-1 to TRBJ2-3; D uncertain. Trimming pared 0 bases from V and 2 bases from J, leaving 10 bases between. Germline CDR1 reads SGHRS; CDR2 reads YFSETQ. The CDR3 has 15 residues. The CDR3 spells CASSLVGGDTDTQYF. The CDR3, as DNA: TGCGCCAGCAGCTTGGTAGGCGGAGACACAGATACGCAGTATTTT. Complete variable domain (other parts from reference TRBV5-1 and TRBJ2-3): KAGVTQTPRYLIKTRGQQVTLSCSPISGHRSVSWYQQTPGQGLQFLFEYFSETQRNKGNFPGRFSGRQFSNSRSEMNVSTLELGDSALYLCASSLVGGDTDTQYFGPGTRLTVL.

This chain links TRBV6-5 with TRBJ1-3, with TRBD1 matching 8 bases. The CDR3 runs to 15 residues. Per the germline V gene, CDR1 is MNHEY and CDR2 is SVGAGI. The V segment lost 2 bases and the J segment 8 bases; nucleotides outside the gene matches: 8. CDR3 nucleotides: TGTGCCAGCAGTTACACCCCCGGACAGGGACACACCATATATTTT. Translating it yields CASSYTPGQGHTIYF.

The chain has TRBV2 and TRBJ1-1; D is uncertain. The V gene's germline CDR1 is SNHLY and CDR2 FYNNEI. The CDR3 length is 14 residues. Trimming removed 2 bases at V and 0 bases at J, with 7 bases between. As DNA, the CDR3 is TGTGCCAGCAGTGAAAACAGACTGAACACTGAAGCTTTCTTT. Translated, it gives CASSENRLNTEAFF.

This chain links TRBV19 with TRBJ2-7; weak D call: TRBD1 (6 bases). Trimming took 4 bases from V and 3 from J, leaving 16 bases between them. CDR3 length: 15 residues. In germline, CDR1 is LNHDA, CDR2 SQIVND (reference sequence). CDR3 nucleotide sequence: TGTGCCAGTAGTACTAAAAACAGGGAGATCTACGAGCAGTACTTC. It encodes CASSTKNREIYEQYF.

V gene TRBV10-3 combines with J gene TRBJ1-2, with D perhaps TRBD1 (5 bases). CDR1 and CDR2 (germline): ENHRY, SYGVKD. Between the trimmed V and J ends, which lost 0 bases and 2 bases, there was a span of 7 bases. This CDR3 is 14 amino acids long. The CDR3 sequence is CAISESDRNYGYTF. The CDR3 nucleotides read TGTGCCATCAGTGAGTCCGACAGAAACTATGGCTACACCTTC.

The V gene is TRBV6-4, the J gene TRBJ1-1; D call uncertain. This CDR3 contains 13 residues. V lost 4 bases to trimming and J lost 9 bases, with 15 bases between them. Germline CDR1 reads MRHNA; CDR2 reads SNTAGT. The CDR3 reads CASSARGGEKAFF. The CDR3 DNA reads as TGTGCCAGCAGTGCCCGAGGTGGAGAGAAAGCTTTCTTT.

A word on this clone: At one boundary the junction diverges from the germline segment, which might be a read error. The chain combines TRBV7-7 with TRBJ2-2; 9 bases align to TRBD1. This CDR3 contains 16 residues. Germline CDR1 SSHAT, CDR2 FNYEAQ (reference sequence). CDR3 region: CASSFEIQGAAGELFF. The DNA for the CDR3 is TGTGCTAGCAGCTTCGAAATACAGGGGGCGGCCGGGGAGCTGTTTTTT.

The gene calls are TRBV7-2 and TRBJ2-1; 9 bases are a match to TRBD2. Germline-derived CDR1 and CDR2 are SGHTA and FQGNSA. V lost 4 bases and J lost 8; bases outside the gene matches: 9. This CDR3 has 15 amino acids. Written as DNA, the CDR3 is TGTGCCAGCAGCTCCCAACCAGCGGGAGGTGATGAGCAGTTCTTC. Protein sequence: CASSSQPAGGDEQFF.

The chain has TRBV6-4 and TRBJ2-6; no clear D. From germline, CDR1 is MRHNA and CDR2 SNTAGT. The CDR3 has 16 amino acids. V was trimmed by 6 bases and J by 0 bases, leaving 12 bases between them. The chain's CDR3 is CASSPMRHSGANVLTF. The CDR3, as DNA: TGTGCCAGCAGCCCTATGAGGCACTCTGGGGCCAACGTCCTGACTTTC.

The CDR3 sequence is CATSVTGTGDEAFF. The CDR3 nucleotides are TGTGCCACCAGCGTCACCGGGACAGGAGATGAAGCTTTCTTT. The V and J genes are TRBV15 and TRBJ1-1, with 8 bases that match TRBD1. Unmatched junction bases numbered 9, after V lost 5 bases and J lost 7 bases. Germline CDR1 reads LNHNV; CDR2 reads YYDKDF (reference sequence). This CDR3 is 14 amino acids long.

The CDR3 DNA follows: TGTGCCAGCTCACCACGCAGAGGACAGGGTCGGGGGTACAATGAGCAGTTCTTC. Amino acid sequence: CASSPRRGQGRGYNEQFF. The V call is TRBV18, the J call TRBJ2-1; 8 positions agree with TRBD1. Trimming cost V 1 base and J 4 bases; bases outside gene matches: 12. Looked up from germline, CDR1 is KGHSH and CDR2 is LQKENI. The CDR3 loop spans 18 amino acids.

The V and J genes are TRBV28 and TRBJ1-2, with D perhaps matching TRBD1 (5 bases). The CDR3 sequence is 14 residues long. V gave up 4 bases and J gave up 4 bases, with 13 bases separating them. The germline V gene has CDR1 MDHEN and CDR2 SYDVKM. CDR3 sequence reads: CASSSRGVAYGYTF. In DNA form, the CDR3 reads TGTGCCAGCAGTTCCCGGGGGGTCGCCTATGGCTACACCTTC.

J is TRBJ2-1 and V is TRBV7-9; D remains ambiguous. The V end was cut by 2 bases, the J end by 9 bases, with 5 bases between. The CDR3 runs 11 residues. Germline CDR1 is SEHNR and CDR2 is FQNEAQ (reference sequence). The CDR3 protein is CASSLPFEQFF. The CDR3 DNA reads TGTGCCAGCAGCTTACCTTTTGAGCAGTTCTTC.

The rearrangement uses TRBV5-5 and TRBJ2-5, with D possibly being TRBD1 (5 bases). Germline CDR1 and CDR2: SGHKS and YYEKEE (reference sequence). The V gene lost 4 bases and the J gene lost 2 bases, with 12 bases spanning the gap. The CDR3 runs 14 residues. The DNA for the CDR3 is TGTGCCAGCAGCATGGACATTGATCAAGAGACCCAGTACTTC. This gives the protein CASSMDIDQETQYF.

The chain uses TRBV6-6 and TRBJ1-1; D unresolved. The ends were cut back, 4 bases at V and 4 bases at J, with 13 bases in the middle. Germline V gives CDR1 MNHNY, CDR2 SVGAGI (reference sequence). The CDR3 length is 14 residues. The CDR3 protein is CASSFRGGVTEAFF. DNA for the CDR3: TGTGCCAGCAGTTTTCGGGGTGGCGTCACTGAAGCTTTCTTT.

The chain employs TRBV7-2 and TRBJ2-7, with 10 bases lining up with TRBD2. The germline V gene has CDR1 SGHTA and CDR2 FQGNSA. This CDR3 comprises 15 residues. V gave up 7 bases and J gave up 5 bases; unmatched junction bases: 11. Here the CDR3 DNA reads TGTGCCAGCACCCCTAGTAGCGGGAGGTTCCACGAGCAGTACTTC. Translated: CASTPSSGRFHEQYF.

The chain has TRBV29-1 and TRBJ2-7; 8 bases line up with TRBD1. Germline-derived CDR1 and CDR2 are SQVTM and ANQGSEA. The CDR3 covers 15 residues. The V and J ends lost 1 base and 3 bases, in that order; junction bases with no gene match: 8. CDR3 DNA sequence: TGCAGCGTTGAAGGGTCGGACAGGGCGGGCTACGAGCAGTACTTC. This translates into CSVEGSDRAGYEQYF.

This chain uses TRBV4-3 with TRBJ1-2; 10 nucleotides match TRBD1. The CDR3 contains 18 residues. J lost 7 bases, V lost 0 bases, and 14 bases had no gene match. Germline-derived CDR1 and CDR2 are LGHNA and YSLEER. In nucleotides, the CDR3 is TGCGCCAGCAGCCAAGAGGCGAGACAGGGGGCCCTTAAAGGTGGCTACACCTTC. Translation: CASSQEARQGALKGGYTF.

V usage is TRBV28 and J usage is TRBJ1-4; TRBD1 matches at 9 bases. CDR3 length equals 18 residues. CDR1 is MDHEN and CDR2 is SYDVKM in the germline V gene. The junction had 18 bases not matched to a gene; V was cut back by 6 bases and J by 7 bases. The CDR3 bases are TGTGCCAGCAGCAGACGTCAATACAGGGGGCAATTGGGTGAAAAACTGTTTTTT. Encoded protein: CASSRRQYRGQLGEKLFF.

Here the CDR3 reads CSAEELSAGGEQFF. The CDR3 DNA follows: TGCAGCGCGGAAGAACTTTCTGCAGGGGGTGAGCAGTTCTTC. The V call is TRBV29-1, the J call TRBJ2-1; the match to TRBD1 covers 7 bases. The CDR3 consists of 14 residues. The junction had 15 bases not matched to a gene; V was cut back by 7 bases and J by 9 bases. In germline, CDR1 is SQVTM, CDR2 ANQGSEA.

This clone has just a few counts. This chain connects TRBV5-1 to TRBJ2-2, with TRBD2 matching 14 bases. V shed 4 bases and J 3 bases; nucleotides not matched to a gene: 5. CDR3 length equals 17 residues. CDR1 and CDR2 from the germline V gene are SGHRS and YFSETQ. CDR3 sequence (DNA): TGCGCCAGCAGCGTGGGACTAGCGGGAGCGCACACCGGGGAGCTGTTTTTT. Protein sequence: CASSVGLAGAHTGELFF.

This clone appeared a few times. The V call is TRBV15, the J call TRBJ1-4; 9 bases align to TRBD1. V shed 0 bases, J shed 6 bases, and the junction held 5 bases outside the gene matches. CDR1 is LNHNV and CDR2 is YYDKDF in the germline V gene (reference sequence). The CDR3 length is 16 residues. For the CDR3, the DNA is TGTGCCACCAGCAGAGATGCGGGACAGGGTTATGAAAAACTGTTTTTT. Its protein product is CATSRDAGQGYEKLFF.

This rearrangement joins TRBV13 to TRBJ2-1; 13 nucleotides match TRBD2. The CDR3 runs 16 residues. Trimming at V came to 1 base and at J to 10 bases, leaving 7 bases not matched to a gene. Germline values: CDR1 PRHDT, CDR2 FYEKMQ (reference sequence). The DNA of the CDR3 is TGTGCCAGCAGCTTAGAAGGACTAGCGGGAGTGGAGGAGCAGTTCTTC. Amino acid sequence: CASSLEGLAGVEEQFF.